This passage covers 13 T cell receptor beta chains from one sample sequenced in a study of tumor-infiltrating lymphocytes in primary liver carcinoma (dated by TCRdb to the late 2010s). TCRdb shows the sequencer as Illumina HiSeq 2500. Starting from 450 to 500 ng total RNA, TCRbeta-specific cDNA was produced by reverse transcription with a constant-region primer and ProtoScript II reverse transcriptase. TCRbeta libraries were built with three nested multiplex PCR rounds, a slightly modified ARM-PCR procedure. The first two PCR rounds used multiplex TRBV1-TRBV30 forward primers with a Cbeta reverse primer, each for approximately 9 cycles. TCRdb reran the public reads through fastp at Q25 and MiXCR, keeping productive beta chains. Entries that share a CDR3 protein sequence are merged under the most common genes and DNA. For this sample the table gives approximately 340,000 distinct CDR3 sequences, of which roughly 61% were detected only once. The ten largest account for 6.5% of the sample.

RNA from unsorted whole blood was extracted with TRIzol reagent, and germline DNA was obtained with the DNeasy Blood & Tissue kit. The sample taken for sequencing was peripheral blood. These receptors were collected from a man aged 40-49 years with primary liver carcinoma and hepatitis B virus infection.

On this clonotype: A single base separates this from a much larger clone, so it may be a read error. The chain employs TRBV12-3 or TRBV12-4 and TRBJ1-1; D not certain. CDR3 length equals 15 residues. CDR3 in amino acids: CASSGRRIMNTEALF. Written as DNA, the CDR3 is TGTGCCAGCAGTGGGAGGAGAATCATGAACACTGAAGCTTTATTT.

As regards this clonotype: This could be a read error, since a much larger clone is one nucleotide away. This chain links TRBV4-2 with TRBJ2-7; TRBD2 agrees at 9 bases. Looked up from germline, CDR1 is LGHNA and CDR2 is YNFKEQ. The CDR3 runs to 15 residues. CDR3 DNA sequence: TGTGCCAGCAGCCGGAATAGCGGGAGTTCAGACGAGCGGTACTTC. It specifies CASSRNSGSSDERYF.

In this sample, this clonotype turned up once. A much larger clone is a single base away; this may be a read error. CDR3 bases: TGCAGCCTGGACGACAGGGGGAACGCTGAAGCTTTCTTT. Protein sequence: CSLDDRGNAEAFF. This chain uses TRBV29-1 with TRBJ1-1; 9 positions agree with TRBD1. This CDR3 contains 13 residues. Germline CDR1 and CDR2: SQVTM and ANQGSEA.

This clonotype was observed a handful of times. V is TRBV5-1 and J is TRBJ2-3, with 8 bases that match TRBD2. CDR3 length: 17 amino acids. CDR1 is SGHRS and CDR2 is YFSETQ in the germline V gene. The J segment lost 5 bases and the V segment lost 3 bases, leaving 14 bases of the junction unmatched. CDR3 bases: TGCGCCAGCAGCTCCTTGATGAGAGCGGGGGCAGGAGATACGCAGTATTTT. Translated: CASSSLMRAGAGDTQYF.

The chain recombines TRBV11-2 with TRBJ2-1; D uncertain. V lost 8 bases, J lost 0 bases, and 20 bases lay in between. The CDR3 extends over 17 amino acids. CDR1 SGHAT and CDR2 FQNNGV come from the germline V gene. The CDR3 DNA reads TGTGCCAGCGGCGGACCGTCAGCGTGTAGCTCCTACAATGAGCAGTTCTTC. Residues: CASGGPSACSSYNEQFF.

Note on this clonotype: The junction differs from germline at one of its ends, possibly a read error. The chain employs TRBV11-2 and TRBJ1-2, with TRBD1 as a possible D gene (6 bases). CDR3 length: 15 amino acids. CDR1 and CDR2 from the germline V gene are SGHAT and FQNNGV. DNA for the CDR3: TGTGCCAGCAACTTAACCCATACAGGGAGCTATGGCTACACCTTC. Its translation: CASNLTHTGSYGYTF.

About this clonotype: A much bigger clone sits one base away, suggesting this may be a read error. This chain uses TRBV6-5 with TRBJ2-7; D is perhaps TRBD2 (6 bases). Germline lookup yields CDR1 MNHEY and CDR2 SVGAGI. The CDR3 covers 15 residues. The V end lost 6 bases, the J end lost 5 bases, and 20 bases lay between the germline ends. The CDR3 region is CASRLSGSSSDEQYF. The CDR3 region has the DNA TGTGCCAGCAGACTCAGCGGTTCGTCTAGCGACGAGCAGTACTTC.

Concerning this clonotype: This is likely a read error, given that the CDR3 carries no conserved phenylalanine or tryptophan at its end. The DNA is omitted, as the CDR3 cannot be located on it reliably, and the CDR3 follows TCRdb's listing. The chain recombines TRBV10-2 with TRBJ2-1; TRBD1 was called by the table and not checked on the DNA. The CDR3 numbers 14 amino acids, ends counted. Germline V gene data show CDR1 as WSHSY and CDR2 as SAAADI. The CDR3 sequence is CASSEIRAGSLVSL.

This clonotype was recorded a few times. The chain links TRBV7-9 to TRBJ2-7; D is perhaps TRBD1 (7 bases). This CDR3 is 15 amino acids long. Trimming cost V 6 bases and J 5 bases, with 20 bases left between them. The germline gives CDR1 SEHNR, CDR2 FQNEAQ (reference sequence). The CDR3 is CASSPSGGGWHEQYF. CDR3 DNA sequence: TGTGCCAGCAGTCCGAGCGGAGGGGGCTGGCACGAGCAGTACTTC.

This clonotype was picked up many times. One junction end disagrees with the germline gene, perhaps due to a read error. V usage is TRBV11-2 and J usage is TRBJ2-7, with 7 bases fitting TRBD1. This CDR3 contains 12 residues. Germline V lookup: CDR1 SGHAT, CDR2 FQNNGV. The CDR3 is CASSLRTGPVSF. CDR3 coding DNA: TGTGCCAGCAGCTTAAGGACAGGACCTGTCTCCTTC.

As for this clonotype: The germline gene is not matched at one end of the junction; a read error may be the cause. The chain recombines TRBV6-5 with TRBJ2-3; D is possibly TRBD1 or TRBD2 (5 bases each). The CDR3 is 18 residues long. Germline V lookup: CDR1 MNHEY, CDR2 SVGAGI. The CDR3 nucleotides read TGTGCCAGCAGTGACCTAGGGACGAGGCCGGGGAGCACAGATAGGCAGTATTTT. As protein: CASSDLGTRPGSTDRQYF.

This clonotype was counted a single time. Just one base apart from a much larger clone, this may be a read error. V is TRBV12-3 or TRBV12-4 and J is TRBJ2-7, with 11 nucleotides matching TRBD1. The junction had 5 bases not matched to a gene; V was cut back by 5 bases and J by 2 bases. This CDR3 is 15 amino acids long. The CDR3 DNA is TGTGCCAGCAGTCCGAAGGACAGGGGGCCCTACGAGCAGTACTTC. Translating gives CASSPKDRGPYEQYF.

Remarks on this clonotype: The conserved phenylalanine or tryptophan normally closing the CDR3 is absent here, so this likely arose from a read error. The chain links TRBV11-2 to TRBJ1-6; D is unclear. Germline V lookup: CDR1 SGHAT, CDR2 FQNNGV. Trimming removed 5 bases at V and 7 bases at J, with 15 bases between. The CDR3 contains 15 residues. DNA of the CDR3: TGTGCCAGCAGCGCAGGTCTGGGAGGAAATTCACCCCTCCACTTA. Protein: CASSAGLGGNSPLHL.